This is a list of T cell receptor beta chains from one sample in a study of preoperative IRX-2 immunotherapy in early breast cancer. TCRdb keeps only in-frame clones here, not all; method: immunoSEQ multiplex PCR. In the table there are 30,000 to 45,000 clones, around 82% of which are singletons. The sequencing used lymph node tissue, collected after IRX-2 immunotherapy. The receptor set was obtained from a human donor with breast cancer. CDR3s include the opening cysteine and the closing phenylalanine or tryptophan.

V	CDR3
TRBV30	CAWNSGYGYTF
TRBV11-3	CASSLPLRGGLSYEQYF
TRBV19	CASSTGGQETQYF
TRBV5-1	CASSLDGPSSYNEQFF
TRBV29-1	CSAGPRTNYGYTF
TRBV28	CASSPGGDTQYF
TRBV7-1	CASSSQTYSLIGTGGSGANVLTF
TRBV7-7	CASSQDGASGGFMSADTQYF
TRBV11-3	CASSFFPNLYASGNTIYF
TRBV5-1	CASSRTSGGISYEQYF
TRBV11-3	CASSFGGDVRTDTQYF
TRBV18	CASSPLWRGGFETQYF
TRBV19	CASSASNTDTQYF
TRBV12-5	CASAVAGGVTDTQYF
TRBV6-8	CATGRGAYGYTF
TRBV6-8	CAISTDPHSGNTIYF
TRBV30	CAWSVLLGQNEQFF
TRBV11-3	CASSLILTGDSGNTIYF
TRBV6-4	CAISGGGDTDTQYF
TRBV19	CASSIGGVTYEQYF
TRBV6-8	CASSYGVAGGPTDTQYF
TRBV11-3	CASSPQPAYYEQYF
TRBV5-1	CASSSMDRVHEQYF
TRBV15	CATSRDRVNTEAFF
TRBV5-1	CASSGLASATDTQYF
TRBV29-1	CSVSTGVQNQPQHF
TRBV6-8	CASSYPEMNTEAFF
TRBV19	CASSGVTGGAEQYF
TRBV7-7	CASSRRGGATNEKLFF
TRBV11-3	CASSFHRGNTGELFF